Listed below are T cell receptor beta chains from one sample, sequenced in a study of blood T cell repertoires in COVID-19. Method: immunoSEQ multiplex PCR; TCRdb's copy keeps in-frame clones and lacks some. Here the sample spans some 500,000 clones, about 89% being singletons. Sequencing input: peripheral blood. The receptors were gathered from a woman aged 45-59 years with COVID-19, enrolled during active disease. The CDR3 runs from the conserved cysteine through the conserved F or W. A D gene is named only where the DNA matches it firmly. Clone sizes are given selectively: once, few, many, or a class where the clone is expanded.

DNA | CDR3 | D | J | V | size
TGTGCCAGCAGCTTAGATTTGGGACAGGGGAAGATAAGTGGCTACACCTTC | CASSLDLGQGKISGYTF | TRBD1 | TRBJ1-2 | TRBV7-8 | .
TGTGCCATCAGTTATAATCGGGATATCGCTGAAGCTTTCTTT | CAISYNRDIAEAFF | . | TRBJ1-1 | TRBV10-3 | .
TGTGCCAGCAGCTTATCTGGACAGACCACCGGGGAGCTGTTTTTT | CASSLSGQTTGELFF | . | TRBJ2-2 | TRBV7-8 | .
TGTGCCAGCAGCCAAGATCGGGGACAGGGGGCAACTAATGAAAAACTGTTTTTT | CASSQDRGQGATNEKLFF | TRBD1 | TRBJ1-4 | TRBV3-1/TRBV3-2 | .
TGTGCCAGCAGCCAATTGACAGATACGACCCAGTACTTC | CASSQLTDTTQYF | . | TRBJ2-5 | TRBV3-1/TRBV3-2 | .
TGTGCCAGCAGCCGACAGGGTTTGGAAAACATTCAGTACTTC | CASSRQGLENIQYF | TRBD1 | TRBJ2-4 | TRBV5-4 | few
TGTGCCAGCAGCCAGACAGCTTCTGAAGCTTTCTTT | CASSQTASEAFF | . | TRBJ1-1 | TRBV2 | .
TGTGCCAGCAGCTCCCTGGACAGGGGGCGCGGGCAGTACTTC | CASSSLDRGRGQYF | TRBD1 | TRBJ2-7 | TRBV2 | .
TGTGCCAGCCGAGCGGGGGCTACCTACGAGCAGTACTTC | CASRAGATYEQYF | TRBD2 | TRBJ2-7 | TRBV28 | .
TGTGCCAGCAGTTTATCCGCCGCAGGGGGCAGGTACGAGCAGTACTTC | CASSLSAAGGRYEQYF | TRBD1 | TRBJ2-7 | TRBV27 | .
TGTGCCATCAGTGACTCCCGGGAGAAATCGGAGACTGAAGCTTTCTTT | CAISDSREKSETEAFF | . | TRBJ1-1 | TRBV10-3 | .
TGTGCCAGCAGTCCACATCTTAATCAGCCCCAGCATTTT | CASSPHLNQPQHF | . | TRBJ1-5 | TRBV6-6 | .
TGTGCCAGCAGTGTTGGACAGGGGGGCTACGAGCAGTACTTC | CASSVGQGGYEQYF | TRBD1 | TRBJ2-7 | TRBV9 | .
TGTGCCAGCAGGGACAGGTCTTCTGGAAACACCATATATTTT | CASRDRSSGNTIYF | TRBD1 | TRBJ1-3 | TRBV6-5 | .
TGCAGCGTTGCGGCTGGGGGAGGACAGGGCGCTGAAGCTTTCTTT | CSVAAGGGQGAEAFF | TRBD1 | TRBJ1-1 | TRBV29-1 | .
TGTGCCAGCAGCGCTACCGGGACAGAGACCTACGAGCAGTACTTC | CASSATGTETYEQYF | TRBD1 | TRBJ2-7 | TRBV27 | .
TGTGCCAGCAGCCGTTTCGGACACCTGAACACTGAAGCTTTCTTT | CASSRFGHLNTEAFF | . | TRBJ1-1 | TRBV11-1 | .
TGTGCCAGCAGCTTGTTTGCAGGCCGGGAGCAGTACTTC | CASSLFAGREQYF | . | TRBJ2-7 | TRBV5-6 | .
TGTGCCAGCAGGAGTTCGAACACCGGGGAGCTGTTTTTT | CASRSSNTGELFF | . | TRBJ2-2 | TRBV12-3/TRBV12-4 | .
TGTGCCAGCAGCTTATCTAGGGGCAGGACCGACACCTACGAGCAGTACTTC | CASSLSRGRTDTYEQYF | . | TRBJ2-7 | TRBV11-2 | .
TGTGCCAGCAGCCCGCGAGGCCTCTCCGCATTGAACACTGAAGCTTTCTTT | CASSPRGLSALNTEAFF | . | TRBJ1-1 | TRBV11-2 | .
TGTGCCAGCAGGCAGGGGCTCGGGCCCTCCTACGAGCAGTACTTC | CASRQGLGPSYEQYF | . | TRBJ2-7 | TRBV2 | once
TGTGCCATCAGTGAGCAGGGGGCGCGGGGCACTGAAGCTTTCTTT | CAISEQGARGTEAFF | TRBD1 | TRBJ1-1 | TRBV10-3 | .
TGTGCCAGCAGCCAAGATCTTATCTCCTACGAGCAGTACTTC | CASSQDLISYEQYF | . | TRBJ2-7 | TRBV4-2 | once
TGTGCCAGCAGCTTCAACCAGGGGAATCAGCCCCAGCATTTT | CASSFNQGNQPQHF | . | TRBJ1-5 | TRBV5-6 | .
TGCAGCCAAAACGGGATGAGGGGACAGGGGGAGGGTGAGCAGTTCTTC | CSQNGMRGQGEGEQFF | TRBD1 | TRBJ2-1 | TRBV29-1 | .
TGTGCCAGTAGTATAGGTTGGGGCAGGGAGCAGTTCTTC | CASSIGWGREQFF | . | TRBJ2-1 | TRBV19 | .
TGCAGTGCTAGTCTCAGCAGGGAGACCCAGTACTTC | CSASLSRETQYF | . | TRBJ2-5 | TRBV20-1 | .
TGCGCCAGCAGCCAGGGAGCAGATACGCAGTATTTT | CASSQGADTQYF | . | TRBJ2-3 | TRBV4-1 | .
TGTGCCAGCAGCCAAGACCTTCCAGGAGAGCAGTACTTC | CASSQDLPGEQYF | . | TRBJ2-7 | TRBV4-2 | .
TGTGCCAGTAGCCACCTTTGGGCGACTAGCGGGGGGGCCAATGAGCAGTTCTTC | CASSHLWATSGGANEQFF | TRBD2 | TRBJ2-1 | TRBV19 | .